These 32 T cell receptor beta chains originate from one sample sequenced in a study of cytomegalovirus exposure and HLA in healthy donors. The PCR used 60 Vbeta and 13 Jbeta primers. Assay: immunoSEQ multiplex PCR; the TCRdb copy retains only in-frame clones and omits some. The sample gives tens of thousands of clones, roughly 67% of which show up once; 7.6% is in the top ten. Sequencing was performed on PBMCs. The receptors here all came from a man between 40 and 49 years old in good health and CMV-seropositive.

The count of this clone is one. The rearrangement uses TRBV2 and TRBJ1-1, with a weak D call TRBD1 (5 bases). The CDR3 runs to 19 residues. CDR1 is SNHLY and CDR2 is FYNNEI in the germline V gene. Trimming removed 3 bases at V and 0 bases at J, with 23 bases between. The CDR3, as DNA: TGTGCCAGCAGTGACAAACGCGGAGGGGTCGTGGGCATGAACACTGAAGCTTTCTTT. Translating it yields CASSDKRGGVVGMNTEAFF.

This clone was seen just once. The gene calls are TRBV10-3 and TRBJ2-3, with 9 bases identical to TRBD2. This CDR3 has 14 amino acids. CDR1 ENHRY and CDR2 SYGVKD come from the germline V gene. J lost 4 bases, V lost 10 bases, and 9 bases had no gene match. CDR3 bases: TGTGCCACTAGCCCGGGACTAGCAGCAGATACGCAGTATTTT. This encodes CATSPGLAADTQYF.

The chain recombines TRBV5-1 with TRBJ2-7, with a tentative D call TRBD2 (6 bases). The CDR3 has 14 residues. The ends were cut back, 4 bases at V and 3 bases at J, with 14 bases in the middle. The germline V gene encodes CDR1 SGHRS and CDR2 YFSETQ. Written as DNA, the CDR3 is TGCGCCAGCAGCGAAGGGGCGGGGAACTACGAGCAGTACTTC. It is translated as CASSEGAGNYEQYF.

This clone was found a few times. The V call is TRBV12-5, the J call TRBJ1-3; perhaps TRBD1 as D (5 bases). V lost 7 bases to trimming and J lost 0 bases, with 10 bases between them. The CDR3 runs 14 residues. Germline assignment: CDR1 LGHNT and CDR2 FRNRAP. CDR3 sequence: CASVQGFSGNTIYF. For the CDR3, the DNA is TGTGCTAGTGTCCAGGGATTCTCTGGAAACACCATATATTTT.

The DNA of the CDR3 is TGTGCCAGCAGTTACTCGGGGGCCCTCTACGAGCAGTACTTC. Protein product: CASSYSGALYEQYF. This chain uses TRBV6-5 with TRBJ2-7, with TRBD1 as a possible D gene (6 bases). The CDR3 covers 14 residues. Germline V gives CDR1 MNHEY, CDR2 SVGAGI. The V end was cut by 0 bases, the J end by 3 bases, with 9 bases between.

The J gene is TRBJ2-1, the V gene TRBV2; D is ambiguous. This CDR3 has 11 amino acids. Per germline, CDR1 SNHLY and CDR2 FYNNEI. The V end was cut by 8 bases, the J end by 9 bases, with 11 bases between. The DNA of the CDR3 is TGTGCCAGCGGAGAGGCTGTTGAGCAGTTCTTC. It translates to CASGEAVEQFF.

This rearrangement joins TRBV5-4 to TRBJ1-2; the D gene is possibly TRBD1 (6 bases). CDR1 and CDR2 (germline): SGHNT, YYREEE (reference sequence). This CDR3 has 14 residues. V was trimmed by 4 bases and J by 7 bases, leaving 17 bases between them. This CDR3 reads CASSEERGIGGYTF. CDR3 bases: TGTGCCAGCAGCGAAGAAAGGGGGATAGGTGGCTACACCTTC.

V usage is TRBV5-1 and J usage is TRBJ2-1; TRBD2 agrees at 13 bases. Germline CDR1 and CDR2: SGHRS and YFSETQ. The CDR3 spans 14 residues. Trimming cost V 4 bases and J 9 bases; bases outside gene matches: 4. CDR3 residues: CASSVGLAGVEQFF. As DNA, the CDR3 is TGCGCCAGCAGCGTAGGACTAGCGGGAGTTGAGCAGTTCTTC.

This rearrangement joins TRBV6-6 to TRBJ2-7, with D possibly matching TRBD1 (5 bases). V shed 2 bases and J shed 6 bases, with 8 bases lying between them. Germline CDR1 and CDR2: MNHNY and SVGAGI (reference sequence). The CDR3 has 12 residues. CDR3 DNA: TGTGCCAGCAGTTACAGGGGATCCGAGCAGTACTTC. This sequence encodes CASSYRGSEQYF.

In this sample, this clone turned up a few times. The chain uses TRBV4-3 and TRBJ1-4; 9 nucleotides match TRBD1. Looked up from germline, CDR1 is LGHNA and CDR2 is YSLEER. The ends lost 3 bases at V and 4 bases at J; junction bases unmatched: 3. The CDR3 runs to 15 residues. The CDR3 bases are TGCGCCAGCAGCCAGTCGACAGGGGGTAATGAAAAACTGTTTTTT. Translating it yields CASSQSTGGNEKLFF.

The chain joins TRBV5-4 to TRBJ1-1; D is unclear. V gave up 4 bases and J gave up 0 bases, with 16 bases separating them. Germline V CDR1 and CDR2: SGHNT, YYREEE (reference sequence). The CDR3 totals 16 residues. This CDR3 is CASSHYFVNLNTEAFF. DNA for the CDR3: TGTGCCAGCAGCCACTACTTTGTAAACTTGAACACTGAAGCTTTCTTT. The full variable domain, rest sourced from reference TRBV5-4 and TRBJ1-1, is ETGVTQSPTHLIKTRGQQVTLRCSSQSGHNTVSWYQQALGQGPQFIFQYYREEENGRGNFPPRFSGLQFPNYSSELNVNALELDDSALYLCASSHYFVNLNTEAFFGQGTRLTVV.

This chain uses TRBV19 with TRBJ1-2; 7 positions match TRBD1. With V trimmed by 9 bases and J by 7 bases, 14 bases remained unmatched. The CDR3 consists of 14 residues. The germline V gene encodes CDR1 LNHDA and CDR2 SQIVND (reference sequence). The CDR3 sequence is CASQGQPGRSGYTF. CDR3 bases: TGTGCCAGCCAGGGACAGCCCGGGCGGTCTGGCTACACCTTC.

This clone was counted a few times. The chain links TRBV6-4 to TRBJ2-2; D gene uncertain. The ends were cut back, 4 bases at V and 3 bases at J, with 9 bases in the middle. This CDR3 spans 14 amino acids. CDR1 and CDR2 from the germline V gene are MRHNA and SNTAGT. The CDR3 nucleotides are TGTGCCAGCAGTGTTGAGACTCACACCGGGGAGCTGTTTTTT. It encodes CASSVETHTGELFF.

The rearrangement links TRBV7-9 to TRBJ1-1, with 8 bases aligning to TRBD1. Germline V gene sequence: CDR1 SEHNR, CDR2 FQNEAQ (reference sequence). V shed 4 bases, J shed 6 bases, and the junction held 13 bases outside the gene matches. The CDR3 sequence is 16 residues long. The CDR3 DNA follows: TGTGCCAGCAGCTCAAGAGACAGGGGAATCGGGGCTGAAGCTTTCTTT. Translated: CASSSRDRGIGAEAFF.

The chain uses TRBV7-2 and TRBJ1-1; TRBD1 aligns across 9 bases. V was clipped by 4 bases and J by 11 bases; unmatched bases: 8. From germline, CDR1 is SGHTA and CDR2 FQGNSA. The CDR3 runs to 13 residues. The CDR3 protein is CASSSTGQGQAFF. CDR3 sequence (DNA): TGTGCCAGCAGCTCCACAGGACAGGGGCAGGCTTTCTTT.

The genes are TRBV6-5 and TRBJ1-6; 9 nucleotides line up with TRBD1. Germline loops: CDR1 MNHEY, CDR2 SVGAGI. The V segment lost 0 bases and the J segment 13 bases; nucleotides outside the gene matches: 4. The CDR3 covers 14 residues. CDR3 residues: CASSYSGTGMPLHF. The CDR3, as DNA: TGTGCCAGCAGTTACTCGGGGACAGGGATGCCCCTCCACTTT.

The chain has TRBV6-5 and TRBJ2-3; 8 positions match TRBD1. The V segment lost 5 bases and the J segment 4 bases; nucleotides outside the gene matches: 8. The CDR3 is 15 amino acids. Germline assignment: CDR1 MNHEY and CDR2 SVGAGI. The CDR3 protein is CASSPDRGWSDTQYF. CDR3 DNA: TGTGCCAGCAGTCCCGACAGGGGTTGGTCAGATACGCAGTATTTT.

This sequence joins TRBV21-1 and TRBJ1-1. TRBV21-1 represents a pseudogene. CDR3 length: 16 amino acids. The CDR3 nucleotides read TGTGCCAGCAGCAAAGCGGAGGCAGGCGTAGAGGAGGAGGCTTTCTTT. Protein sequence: CASSKAEAGVEEEAFF.

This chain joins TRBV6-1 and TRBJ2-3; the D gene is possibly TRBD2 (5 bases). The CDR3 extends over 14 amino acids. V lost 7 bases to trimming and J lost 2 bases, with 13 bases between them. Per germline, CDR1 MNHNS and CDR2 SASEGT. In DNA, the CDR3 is TGTGCCAGCACCCCAGGAGCGGACACAGATACGCAGTATTTT. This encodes CASTPGADTDTQYF.

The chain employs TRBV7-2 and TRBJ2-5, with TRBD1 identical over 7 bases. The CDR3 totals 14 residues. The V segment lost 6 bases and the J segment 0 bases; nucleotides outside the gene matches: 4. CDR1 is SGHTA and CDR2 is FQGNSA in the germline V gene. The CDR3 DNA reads TGTGCCAGCAGGTCAGGGACAGACCAAGAGACCCAGTACTTC. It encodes CASRSGTDQETQYF.

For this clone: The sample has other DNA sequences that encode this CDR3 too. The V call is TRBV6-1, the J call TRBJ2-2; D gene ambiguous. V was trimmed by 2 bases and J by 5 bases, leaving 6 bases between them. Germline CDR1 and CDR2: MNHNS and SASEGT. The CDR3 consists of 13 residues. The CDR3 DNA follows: TGTGCCAGCAGTGAATTCAGGACCGGGGAGCTGTTTTTT. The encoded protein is CASSEFRTGELFF.

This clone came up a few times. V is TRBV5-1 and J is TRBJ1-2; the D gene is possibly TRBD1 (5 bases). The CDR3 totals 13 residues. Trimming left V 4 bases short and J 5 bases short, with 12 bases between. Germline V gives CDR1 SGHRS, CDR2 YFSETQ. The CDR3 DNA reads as TGCGCCAGCAGCCATCAGGGCGTATATGGCTACACCTTC. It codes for CASSHQGVYGYTF.

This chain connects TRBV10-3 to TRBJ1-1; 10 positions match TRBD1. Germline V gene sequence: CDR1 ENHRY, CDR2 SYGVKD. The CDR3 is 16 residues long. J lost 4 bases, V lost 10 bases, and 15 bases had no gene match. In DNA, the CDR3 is TGTGCCACGACGGACAGGGGGTTTGTAGGCCGCACTGAAGCTTTCTTT. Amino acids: CATTDRGFVGRTEAFF.

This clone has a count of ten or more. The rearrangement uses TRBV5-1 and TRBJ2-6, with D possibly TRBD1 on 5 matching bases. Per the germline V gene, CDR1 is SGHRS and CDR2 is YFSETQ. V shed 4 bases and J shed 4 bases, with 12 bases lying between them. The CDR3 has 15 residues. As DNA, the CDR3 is TGCGCCAGCAGCGTAGGACATTCCGGGGCCAACGTCCTGACTTTC. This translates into CASSVGHSGANVLTF.

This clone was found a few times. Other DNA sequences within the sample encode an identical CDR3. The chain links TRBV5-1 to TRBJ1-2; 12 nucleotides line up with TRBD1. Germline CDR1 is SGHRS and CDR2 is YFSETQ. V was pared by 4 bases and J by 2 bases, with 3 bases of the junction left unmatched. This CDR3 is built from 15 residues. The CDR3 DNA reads TGCGCCAGCAGCCCGGGACAGGGGGCGAACTATGGCTACACCTTC. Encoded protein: CASSPGQGANYGYTF.

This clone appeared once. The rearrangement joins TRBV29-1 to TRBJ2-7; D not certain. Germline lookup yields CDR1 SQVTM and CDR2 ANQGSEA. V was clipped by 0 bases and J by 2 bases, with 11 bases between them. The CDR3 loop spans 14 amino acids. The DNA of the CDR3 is TGCAGCGTTGAAGACACCACAGAGACCTACGAGCAGTACTTC. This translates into CSVEDTTETYEQYF.

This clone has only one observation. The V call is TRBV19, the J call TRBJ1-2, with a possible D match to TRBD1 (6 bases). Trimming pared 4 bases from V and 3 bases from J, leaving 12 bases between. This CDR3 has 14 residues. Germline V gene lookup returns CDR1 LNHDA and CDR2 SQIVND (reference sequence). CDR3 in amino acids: CASSTDSSYYGYTF. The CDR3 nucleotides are TGTGCCAGTAGTACGGACAGCTCATACTATGGCTACACCTTC. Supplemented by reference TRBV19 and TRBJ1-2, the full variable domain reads DGGITQSPKYLFRKEGQNVTLSCEQNLNHDAMYWYRQDPGQGLRLIYYSQIVNDFQKGDIAEGYSVSREKKESFPLTVTSAQKNPTAFYLCASSTDSSYYGYTFGSGTRLTVV.

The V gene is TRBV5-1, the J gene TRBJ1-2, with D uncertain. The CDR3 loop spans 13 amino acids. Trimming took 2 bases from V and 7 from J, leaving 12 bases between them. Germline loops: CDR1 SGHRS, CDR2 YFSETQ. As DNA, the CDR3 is TGCGCCAGCAGCTTAACCGGGGTCGCTGGCTACACCTTC. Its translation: CASSLTGVAGYTF.

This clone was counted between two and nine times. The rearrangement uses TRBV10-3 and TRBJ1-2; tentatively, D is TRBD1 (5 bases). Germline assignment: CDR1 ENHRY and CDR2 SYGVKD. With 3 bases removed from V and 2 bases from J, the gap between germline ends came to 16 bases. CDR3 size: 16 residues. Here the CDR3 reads CAISDGHQGNNYGYTF. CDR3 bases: TGTGCCATCAGTGACGGACACCAAGGAAACAACTATGGCTACACCTTC.

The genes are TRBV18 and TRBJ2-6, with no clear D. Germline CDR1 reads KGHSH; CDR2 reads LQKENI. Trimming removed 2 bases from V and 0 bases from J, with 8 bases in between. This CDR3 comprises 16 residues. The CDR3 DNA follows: TGTGCCAGCTCACCAATCTTCGGCTCTGGGGCCAACGTCCTGACTTTC. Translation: CASSPIFGSGANVLTF.

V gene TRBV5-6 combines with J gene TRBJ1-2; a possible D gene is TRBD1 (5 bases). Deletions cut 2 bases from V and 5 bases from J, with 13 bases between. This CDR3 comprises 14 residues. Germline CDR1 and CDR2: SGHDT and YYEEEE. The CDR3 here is CASSLKGRGYGYTF. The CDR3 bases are TGTGCCAGCAGCTTAAAGGGCCGGGGGTATGGCTACACCTTC. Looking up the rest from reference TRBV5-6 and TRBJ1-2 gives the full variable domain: DAGVTQSPTHLIKTRGQQVTLRCSPKSGHDTVSWYQQALGQGPQFIFQYYEEEERQRGNFPDRFSGHQFPNYSSELNVNALLLGDSALYLCASSLKGRGYGYTFGSGTRLTVV.

The CDR3 sequence: CASSLRGTGNTIYF. The CDR3 DNA follows: TGTGCCAGCAGCTTGCGGGGGACTGGAAACACCATATATTTT. This chain connects TRBV13 to TRBJ1-3; tentatively, D is TRBD1 (5 bases). Germline loops: CDR1 PRHDT, CDR2 FYEKMQ (reference sequence). V lost 3 bases, J lost 2 bases, and 8 bases lay in between. The CDR3 is 14 residues long.